This T cell receptor (beta chain) is drawn from a study of blood T cell repertoires in COVID-19. At the level of the study: There were acute and convalescent COVID-19 samples, and they came from the United States, Italy and Spain. T cells, B-cell-depleted T cells, or PBMCs supplied cDNA or gDNA.

Authors' processing steps: Scientists estimated how many nucleated cells there were by amplifying reference gene primers. Method: immunoSEQ multiplex PCR; TCRdb's copy keeps in-frame clones and lacks some. V and J calls and clone size are copied from that table; D and trimming were computed from the DNA. The data contain about 34,000 clones, roughly three quarters of them singletons. The V gene end was trimmed by 4 bases and the J gene end by 11 bases; junction bases not matched to a gene: 10. The germline V gene has CDR1 SGHAT and CDR2 FQNNGV. The CDR3 spans 13 residues. The gene calls are TRBV11-2 and TRBJ1-2; 7 bases fit TRBD1. This clonotype was sampled from a human donor in a cohort sampled during active COVID-19. Sequencing was carried out using peripheral blood. The CDR3 nucleotides read TGTGCCAGCAGCTCCCGCCCCGCAGGGGGGTACACCTTC. Residues: CASSSRPAGGYTF.